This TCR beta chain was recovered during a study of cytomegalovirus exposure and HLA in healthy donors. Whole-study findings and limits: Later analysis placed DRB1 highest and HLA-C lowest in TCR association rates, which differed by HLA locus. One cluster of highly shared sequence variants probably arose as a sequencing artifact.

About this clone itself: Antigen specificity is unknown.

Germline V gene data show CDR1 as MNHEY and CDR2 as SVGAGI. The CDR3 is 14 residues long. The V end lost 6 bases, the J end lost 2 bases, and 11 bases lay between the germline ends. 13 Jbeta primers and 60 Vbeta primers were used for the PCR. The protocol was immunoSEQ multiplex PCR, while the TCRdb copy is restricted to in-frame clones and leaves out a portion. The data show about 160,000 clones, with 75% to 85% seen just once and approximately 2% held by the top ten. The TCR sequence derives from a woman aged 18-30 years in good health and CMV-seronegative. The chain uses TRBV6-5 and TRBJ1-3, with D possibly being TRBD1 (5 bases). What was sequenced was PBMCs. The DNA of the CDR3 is TGTGCCAGCAGAAATTCAGGGACTGGAAACACCATATATTTT. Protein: CASRNSGTGNTIYF.